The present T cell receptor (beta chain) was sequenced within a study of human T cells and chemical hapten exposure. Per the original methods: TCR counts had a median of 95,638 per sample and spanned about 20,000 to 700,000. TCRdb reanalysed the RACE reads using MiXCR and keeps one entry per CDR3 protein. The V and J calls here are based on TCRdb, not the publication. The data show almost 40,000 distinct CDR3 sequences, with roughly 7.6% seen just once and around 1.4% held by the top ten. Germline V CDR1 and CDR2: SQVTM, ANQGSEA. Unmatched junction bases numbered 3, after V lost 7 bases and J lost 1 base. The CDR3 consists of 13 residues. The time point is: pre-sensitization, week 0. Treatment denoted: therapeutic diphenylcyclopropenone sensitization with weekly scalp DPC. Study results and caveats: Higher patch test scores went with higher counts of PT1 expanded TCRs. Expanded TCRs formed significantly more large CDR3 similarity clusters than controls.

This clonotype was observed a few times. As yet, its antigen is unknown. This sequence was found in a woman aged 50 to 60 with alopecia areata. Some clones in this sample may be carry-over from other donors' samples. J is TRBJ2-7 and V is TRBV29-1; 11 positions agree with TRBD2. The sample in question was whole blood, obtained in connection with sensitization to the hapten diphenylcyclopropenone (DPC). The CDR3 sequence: CSARLAGSYEQYF. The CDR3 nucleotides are TGCAGCGCCCGACTAGCGGGGTCCTACGAGCAGTACTTC.